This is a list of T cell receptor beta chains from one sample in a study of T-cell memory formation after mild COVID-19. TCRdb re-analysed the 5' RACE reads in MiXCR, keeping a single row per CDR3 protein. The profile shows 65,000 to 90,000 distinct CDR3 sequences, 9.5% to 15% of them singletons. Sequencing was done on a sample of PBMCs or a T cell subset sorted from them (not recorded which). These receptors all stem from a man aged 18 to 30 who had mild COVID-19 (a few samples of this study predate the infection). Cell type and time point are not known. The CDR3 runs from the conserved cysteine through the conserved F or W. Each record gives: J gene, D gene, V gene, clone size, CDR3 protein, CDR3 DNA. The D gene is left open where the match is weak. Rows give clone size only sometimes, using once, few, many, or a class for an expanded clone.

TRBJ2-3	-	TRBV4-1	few	CASSQVRGASTDTQYF	TGCGCCAGCAGCCAAGTCAGGGGAGCTAGCACAGATACGCAGTATTTT
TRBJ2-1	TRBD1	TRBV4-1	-	CASSRRAGGPYNEQFF	TGCGCCAGCAGCCGCCGAGCAGGGGGCCCCTACAATGAGCAGTTCTTC
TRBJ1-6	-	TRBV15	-	CATSRGGQNSPLHF	TGTGCCACCAGCAGAGGAGGACAGAATTCACCCCTCCACTTT
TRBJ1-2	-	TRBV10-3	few	CAISESNRGGYTF	TGTGCCATCAGTGAGTCGAATCGGGGTGGCTACACCTTC
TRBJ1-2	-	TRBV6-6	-	CASSYNRAYGYTF	TGTGCCAGCAGTTACAACCGGGCCTATGGCTACACCTTC
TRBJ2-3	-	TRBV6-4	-	CASSDSGGPGDTQYF	TGTGCCAGCAGTGACTCGGGGGGGCCTGGAGATACGCAGTATTTT
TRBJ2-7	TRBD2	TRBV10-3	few	CAISAASGGQIYEQYF	TGTGCCATCAGCGCAGCCAGCGGGGGCCAGATTTACGAGCAGTACTTC
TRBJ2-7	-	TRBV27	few	CASSDGTPISYEQYF	TGTGCCAGCAGTGACGGGACACCCATCTCCTACGAGCAGTACTTC
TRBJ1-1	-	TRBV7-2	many	CASSPLPLGEAFF	TGTGCCAGCAGTCCACTCCCTCTGGGCGAAGCTTTCTTT
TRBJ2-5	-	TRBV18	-	CASSPAQGRETQYF	TGTGCCAGCTCACCGGCCCAGGGTAGAGAGACCCAGTACTTC
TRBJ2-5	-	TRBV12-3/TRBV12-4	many	CASSLDETQYF	TGTGCCAGCAGTTTAGATGAGACCCAGTACTTC
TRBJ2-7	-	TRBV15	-	CATSLGRSYEQYF	TGTGCCACCAGTCTAGGACGGAGCTACGAGCAGTACTTC
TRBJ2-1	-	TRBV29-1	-	CSVGPLGNEQFF	TGCAGCGTTGGCCCCCTCGGCAATGAGCAGTTCTTC
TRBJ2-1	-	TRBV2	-	CASRMADMYEQFF	TGTGCCAGCAGGATGGCGGACATGTATGAGCAGTTCTTC
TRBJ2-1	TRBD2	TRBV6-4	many	CASSEGLAGNNEQFF	TGTGCCAGCAGTGAAGGCCTAGCGGGGAACAATGAGCAGTTCTTC
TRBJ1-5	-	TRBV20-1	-	CSAKGVDQPQHF	TGCAGTGCTAAGGGGGTTGATCAGCCCCAGCATTTT
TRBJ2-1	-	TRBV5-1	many	CASSLGVYSYNEQFF	TGCGCCAGCAGCTTGGGAGTATACTCATACAATGAGCAGTTCTTC
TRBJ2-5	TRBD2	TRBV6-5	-	CASSYRGSGVKETQYF	TGTGCCAGCAGTTACCGAGGTAGCGGGGTGAAAGAGACCCAGTACTTC
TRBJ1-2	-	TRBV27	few	CASSSSPPNYGYTF	TGTGCCAGCAGTTCTAGCCCACCTAACTATGGCTACACCTTC
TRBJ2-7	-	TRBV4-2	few	CASSQGTPYEQYF	TGTGCCAGCAGCCAAGGGACCCCCTACGAGCAGTACTTC
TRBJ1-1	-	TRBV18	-	CASSPEGRAEAFF	TGTGCCAGCTCACCGGAGGGGCGAGCCGAAGCTTTCTTT
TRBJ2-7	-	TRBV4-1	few	CASSQEPGVYEQYF	TGCGCCAGCAGCCAAGAACCCGGAGTCTACGAGCAGTACTTC
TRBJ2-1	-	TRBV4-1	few	CASSQDGNNEQFF	TGCGCCAGCAGCCAAGACGGCAACAATGAGCAGTTCTTC
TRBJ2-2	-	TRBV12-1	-	CASSLSGRERITGELFF	TGTGCCAGCAGCTTGTCGGGCAGGGAGAGAATTACCGGGGAGCTGTTTTTT
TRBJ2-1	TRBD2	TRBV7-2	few	CASSHGLAIYNEQFF	TGTGCCAGCAGTCACGGACTAGCAATCTACAATGAGCAGTTCTTC
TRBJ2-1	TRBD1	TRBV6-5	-	CASSTGQGVANEQFF	TGTGCCAGCAGTACGGGACAGGGGGTGGCCAATGAGCAGTTCTTC
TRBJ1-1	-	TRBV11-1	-	CASSRTPRNTEAFF	TGTGCCAGCAGCCGGACGCCAAGGAACACTGAAGCTTTCTTT
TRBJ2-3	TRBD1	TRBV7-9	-	CASSSTGGFTDTQYF	TGTGCCAGCAGCTCTACAGGGGGGTTCACAGATACGCAGTATTTT
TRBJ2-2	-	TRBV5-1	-	CASSPRNSGAGELFF	TGCGCCAGCAGCCCCCGTAACTCGGGGGCCGGGGAGCTGTTTTTT
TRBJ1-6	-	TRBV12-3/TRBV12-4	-	CASSGVQGNSPLHF	TGTGCCAGCAGTGGGGTACAGGGCAATTCACCCCTCCACTTT
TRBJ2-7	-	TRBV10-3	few	CAIQGGGLQNEQYF	TGTGCCATCCAGGGAGGGGGCCTCCAGAACGAGCAGTACTTC
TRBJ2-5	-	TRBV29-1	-	CSVEGQSRTQYF	TGCAGCGTTGAAGGACAGTCCAGGACCCAGTACTTC
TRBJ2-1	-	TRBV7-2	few	CASSSTKISYNEQFF	TGTGCCAGCAGCTCGACTAAGATTTCCTACAATGAGCAGTTCTTC
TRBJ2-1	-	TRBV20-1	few	CSARDRWKSSYNEQFF	TGCAGTGCTAGAGATCGGTGGAAAAGCTCCTACAATGAGCAGTTCTTC
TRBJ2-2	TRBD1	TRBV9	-	CASRLGQSNTGELFF	TGTGCCAGCAGATTGGGACAGTCGAACACCGGGGAGCTGTTTTTT
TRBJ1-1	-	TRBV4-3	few	CASSQDIGGLRDTEAFF	TGCGCCAGCAGCCAAGATATAGGAGGGTTGAGGGACACTGAAGCTTTCTTT
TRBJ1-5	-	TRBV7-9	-	CASSSKTRDPQHF	TGTGCCAGCAGCTCCAAAACCCGGGACCCCCAGCATTTT
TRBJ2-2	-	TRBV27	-	CASSFSSSVVYTGELFF	TGTGCCAGCAGTTTTTCGTCGTCAGTGGTATACACCGGGGAGCTGTTTTTT
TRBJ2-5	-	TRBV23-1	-	CASSRRETQYF	TGCGCCAGCAGTCGTCGGGAGACCCAGTACTTC
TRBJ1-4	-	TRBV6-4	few	CASRWGFEKLFF	TGTGCCAGCAGATGGGGGTTTGAAAAACTGTTTTTT
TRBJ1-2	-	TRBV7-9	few	CASSLYGYTF	TGTGCCAGCAGCTTATACGGCTACACCTTC
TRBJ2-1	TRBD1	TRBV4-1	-	CASSQDSQGANEQFF	TGCGCCAGCAGCCAAGATTCCCAGGGGGCAAATGAGCAGTTCTTC
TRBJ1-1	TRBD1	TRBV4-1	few	CASSQGWTGGDTEAFF	TGCGCCAGCAGCCAAGGTTGGACAGGGGGGGACACTGAAGCTTTCTTT
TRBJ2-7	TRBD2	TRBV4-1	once	CDSSRTWGGNYEQYF	TGCGACAGCAGCCGGACCTGGGGGGGAAACTACGAGCAGTACTTC
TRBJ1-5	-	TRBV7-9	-	CASSWGPNQPQHF	TGTGCCAGCAGCTGGGGTCCCAATCAGCCCCAGCATTTT
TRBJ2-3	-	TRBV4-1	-	CASSQSLGPTDTQYF	TGCGCCAGCAGCCAGTCATTGGGGCCCACAGATACGCAGTATTTT
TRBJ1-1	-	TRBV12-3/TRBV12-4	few	CASSKAGGKTEAFF	TGTGCCAGCAGTAAAGCGGGGGGGAAAACTGAAGCTTTCTTT
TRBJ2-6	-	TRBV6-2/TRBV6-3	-	CASSGTESSGANVLTF	TGTGCCAGCAGTGGGACGGAGAGCTCTGGGGCCAACGTCCTGACTTTC
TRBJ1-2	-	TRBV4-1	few	CASSQEQEPSGYTF	TGCGCCAGCAGCCAAGAACAGGAACCGAGTGGCTACACCTTC
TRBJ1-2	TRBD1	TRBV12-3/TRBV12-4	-	CASSLWGQGTHGYTF	TGTGCCAGCAGTTTGTGGGGACAGGGAACCCATGGCTACACCTTC
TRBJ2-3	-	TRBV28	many	CASSQTHRAEATDTQYF	TGTGCCAGCAGTCAAACCCATAGGGCAGAGGCCACAGATACGCAGTATTTT
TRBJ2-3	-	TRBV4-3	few	CASSLEGLTDTQYF	TGCGCCAGCAGCCTCGAAGGCCTCACAGATACGCAGTATTTT
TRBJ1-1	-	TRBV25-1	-	CASSWGVLTEAFF	TGTGCCAGCAGTTGGGGCGTTCTCACTGAAGCTTTCTTT
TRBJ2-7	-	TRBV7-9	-	CASRPTGGYEQYF	TGTGCCAGCAGGCCGACCGGGGGCTACGAGCAGTACTTC